The clone carrying this T cell receptor beta chain has at least ten counts. Its specificity is not known. The record originates from a study of post-analysis software for immune sequencing data. About the research overall: Several disease courses (relapsing-remitting, secondary progressive and progressive-relapsing) of multiple sclerosis were included.

Findings and caveats of the study: In multiple sclerosis, normalized Chao1 diversity was significantly below that of controls.

cDNA libraries of TCR beta carried unique molecular identifiers. cDNA molecules numbering roughly 0.5 million came from roughly 1.1 to 9.2 million T cells. TCRdb reprocessed the PCR reads via MiXCR and lists one record per CDR3 protein. The sample carries some 260,000 distinct CDR3 sequences, just over 35% recorded once. Material: blood. The TCR comes from a girl between 5 and 17 years old with multiple sclerosis.

The CDR3 DNA reads as TGTGCCAGCTTCGAACCGATGAGTGAGCAGTTCTTC. It specifies CASFEPMSEQFF. The chain links TRBV6-1 to TRBJ2-1; D remains ambiguous. Trimming took off 8 bases at V and 9 bases at J, with 14 bases between the two ends. The CDR3 is 12 residues long. From germline, CDR1 is MNHNS and CDR2 SASEGT.